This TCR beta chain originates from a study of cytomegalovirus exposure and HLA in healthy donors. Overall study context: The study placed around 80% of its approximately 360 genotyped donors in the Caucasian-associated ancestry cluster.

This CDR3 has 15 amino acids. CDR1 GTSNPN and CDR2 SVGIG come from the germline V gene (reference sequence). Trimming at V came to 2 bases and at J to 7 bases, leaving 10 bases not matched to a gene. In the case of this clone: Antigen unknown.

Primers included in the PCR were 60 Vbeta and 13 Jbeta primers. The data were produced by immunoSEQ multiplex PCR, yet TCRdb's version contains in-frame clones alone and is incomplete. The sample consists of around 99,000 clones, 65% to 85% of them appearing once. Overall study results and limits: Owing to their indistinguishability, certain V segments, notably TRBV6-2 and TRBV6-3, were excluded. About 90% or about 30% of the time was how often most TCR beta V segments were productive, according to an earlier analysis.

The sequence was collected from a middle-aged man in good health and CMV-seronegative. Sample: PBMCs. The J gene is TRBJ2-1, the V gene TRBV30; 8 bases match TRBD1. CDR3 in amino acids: CAWSLIPGGKNEQFF. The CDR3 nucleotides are TGTGCCTGGAGTCTAATTCCAGGGGGCAAGAATGAGCAGTTCTTC.